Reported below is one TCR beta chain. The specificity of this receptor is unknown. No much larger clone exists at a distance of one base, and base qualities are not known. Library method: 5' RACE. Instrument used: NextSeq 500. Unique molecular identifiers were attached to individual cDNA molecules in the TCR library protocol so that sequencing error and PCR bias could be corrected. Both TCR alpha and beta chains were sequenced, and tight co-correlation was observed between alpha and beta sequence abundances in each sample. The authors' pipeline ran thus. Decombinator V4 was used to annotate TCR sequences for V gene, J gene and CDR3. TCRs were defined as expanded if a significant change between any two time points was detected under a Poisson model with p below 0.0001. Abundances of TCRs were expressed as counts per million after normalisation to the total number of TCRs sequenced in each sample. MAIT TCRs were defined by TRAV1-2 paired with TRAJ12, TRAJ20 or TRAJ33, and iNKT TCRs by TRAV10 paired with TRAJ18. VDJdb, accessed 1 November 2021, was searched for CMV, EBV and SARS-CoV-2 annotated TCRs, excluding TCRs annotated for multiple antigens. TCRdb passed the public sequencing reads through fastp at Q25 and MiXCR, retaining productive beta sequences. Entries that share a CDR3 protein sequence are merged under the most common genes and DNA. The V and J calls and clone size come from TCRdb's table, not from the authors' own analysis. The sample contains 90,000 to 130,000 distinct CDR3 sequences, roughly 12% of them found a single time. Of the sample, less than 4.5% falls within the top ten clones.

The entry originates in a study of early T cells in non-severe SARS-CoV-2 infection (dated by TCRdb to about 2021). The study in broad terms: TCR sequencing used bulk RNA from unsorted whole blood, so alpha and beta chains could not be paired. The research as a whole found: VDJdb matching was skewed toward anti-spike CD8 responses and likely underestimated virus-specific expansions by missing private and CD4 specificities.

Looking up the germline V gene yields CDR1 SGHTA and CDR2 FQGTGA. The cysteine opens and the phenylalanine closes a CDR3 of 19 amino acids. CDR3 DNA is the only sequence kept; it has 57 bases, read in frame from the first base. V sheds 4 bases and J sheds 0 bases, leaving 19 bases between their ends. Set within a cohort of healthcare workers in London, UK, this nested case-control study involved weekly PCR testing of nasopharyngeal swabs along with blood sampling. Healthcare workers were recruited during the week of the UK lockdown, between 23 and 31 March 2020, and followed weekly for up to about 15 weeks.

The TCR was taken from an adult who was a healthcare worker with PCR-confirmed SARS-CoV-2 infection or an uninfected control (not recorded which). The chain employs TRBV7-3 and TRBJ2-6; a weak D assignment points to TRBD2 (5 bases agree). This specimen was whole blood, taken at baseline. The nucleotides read TGTGCCAGCAGCTCAATCCCGGGATACTCAAGCTCTGGGGCCAACGTCCTGACTTTC. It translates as CASSSIPGYSSSGANVLTF.